Listed below are T cell receptor beta chains from one sample, sequenced in a study of blood T cell repertoires in COVID-19. Assay used: immunoSEQ multiplex PCR; TCRdb lists only in-frame clones, some missing. The sample yields some 48,000 clones, under 90% seen once. Sample: peripheral blood. The receptors come from a human donor in a cohort sampled during active COVID-19. Both conserved end residues are part of each CDR3. D genes are given only for firm matches. Clone size appears in some rows only: once, few, many, or a class for an expanded clone.

clone_size d_call j_call v_call cdr3_aa cdr3_nt
NA TRBD1 TRBJ1-3 TRBV28 CASSLRTGGGNTIYF TGTGCCAGCAGTTTAAGGACAGGGGGCGGAAACACCATATATTTT
NA TRBD1 TRBJ1-6 TRBV6-2/TRBV6-3 CASSLLQQGARGSPLHF TGTGCCAGCAGTTTACTCCAACAGGGGGCAAGAGGATCACCCCTCCACTTT
NA NA TRBJ2-2 TRBV6-5 CASSLERGGTGELFF TGTGCCAGCAGCCTTGAGCGTGGTGGCACCGGGGAGCTGTTTTTT
NA NA TRBJ2-3 TRBV3-1/TRBV3-2 CASNRASTDTQYF TGTGCCAGCAACAGGGCGAGCACAGATACGCAGTATTTT
NA NA TRBJ2-1 TRBV11-2 CASSPEYNEQFF TGTGCCAGCAGCCCAGAATACAATGAGCAGTTCTTC
few TRBD1 TRBJ1-1 TRBV7-3 CASSPGPGTDTEAFF TGTGCCAGCAGCCCAGGTCCCGGGACAGACACTGAAGCTTTCTTT
NA TRBD2 TRBJ2-5 TRBV12-3/TRBV12-4 CASRGGVETQYF TGTGCCAGCAGGGGAGGGGTAGAGACCCAGTACTTC
few NA TRBJ1-2 TRBV4-2 CASSQDRVGQGGNYGYTF TGTGCCAGCAGCCAAGATCGAGTTGGGCAGGGAGGTAACTATGGCTACACCTTC
NA TRBD2 TRBJ2-5 TRBV5-6 CASSGLAGVQETQYF TGTGCCAGCAGCGGACTAGCGGGGGTCCAAGAGACCCAGTACTTC
NA NA TRBJ1-2 TRBV2 CASRRYSNYGYTF TGTGCCAGCAGGCGGTATTCTAACTATGGCTACACCTTC
NA NA TRBJ2-1 TRBV3-1/TRBV3-2 CASSQPDSGYNEQFF TGTGCCAGCAGCCAGCCGGACAGTGGCTACAATGAGCAGTTCTTC
NA TRBD1 TRBJ1-6 TRBV9 CASSVEGTGGYNSPLHF TGTGCCAGCAGCGTAGAGGGGACAGGGGGATATAATTCACCCCTCCACTTT
NA TRBD2 TRBJ2-2 TRBV7-3 CASSNPSGVGTGELFF TGTGCCAGCAGCAATCCTAGCGGGGTGGGGACCGGGGAGCTGTTTTTT
NA NA TRBJ1-2 TRBV5-1 CASSLIRGTGGYTF TGCGCCAGCAGCTTGATTAGGGGAACCGGTGGCTACACCTTC
few NA TRBJ2-1 TRBV7-2 CASSAQQGVVYNEQFF TGTGCCAGCAGCGCGCAACAGGGAGTTGTGTACAATGAGCAGTTCTTC
NA TRBD1 TRBJ1-6 TRBV4-1 CASSQEGAGGSPLHF TGCGCCAGCAGCCAAGAAGGAGCAGGGGGTTCACCCCTCCACTTT
NA TRBD2 TRBJ2-5 TRBV13 CASSSRGASGRETQYF TGTGCCAGCAGCTCCAGGGGGGCTAGCGGGAGGGAGACCCAGTACTTC
NA TRBD1 TRBJ1-2 TRBV28 CASSLGQGFGYTF TGTGCCAGCAGTTTAGGACAGGGTTTTGGCTACACCTTC
NA TRBD1 TRBJ1-6 TRBV19 CASSIARTGGLSSPLHF TGTGCCAGTAGTATAGCCCGGACAGGGGGCTTGAGTTCACCCCTCCACTTT
NA NA TRBJ1-5 TRBV5-1 CASSLGEGVGNQPQHF TGCGCCAGCAGCTTGGGAGAGGGGGTTGGCAATCAGCCCCAGCATTTT
NA NA TRBJ2-2 TRBV10-2 CASRQAMYTGELFF TGCGCCAGCCGACAGGCGATGTACACCGGGGAGCTGTTTTTT
once NA TRBJ2-1 TRBV5-1 CASIAPNSVYNEQFF TGCGCCAGCATAGCCCCCAACTCCGTTTACAATGAGCAGTTCTTC
NA NA TRBJ1-5 TRBV7-9 CASSVSNQPQHF TGTGCCAGCAGCGTAAGCAATCAGCCCCAGCATTTT
once TRBD2 TRBJ2-2 TRBV4-1 CASSQVGTSNTGELFF TGCGCCAGCAGCCAAGTTGGGACTAGTAACACCGGGGAGCTGTTTTTT
few TRBD1 TRBJ2-7 TRBV7-2 CASSLAGTGVYEQYF TGTGCCAGCAGCTTAGCTGGGACAGGGGTTTACGAGCAGTACTTC
NA TRBD1 TRBJ1-4 TRBV27 CASSRTAGTVNEKLFF TGTGCCAGCAGTCGAACCGCCGGGACAGTAAATGAAAAACTGTTTTTT
NA NA TRBJ2-3 TRBV4-3 CASSQGLPDTQYF TGCGCCAGCAGCCAAGGACTCCCAGATACGCAGTATTTT
NA TRBD2 TRBJ2-1 TRBV3-1/TRBV3-2 CASSQGDYGEQFF TGTGCCAGCAGCCAAGGGGACTACGGTGAGCAGTTCTTC
NA NA TRBJ1-2 TRBV14 CASSHRGAFNYGYTF TGTGCCAGCAGCCACAGGGGCGCTTTTAACTATGGCTACACCTTC
NA NA TRBJ1-5 TRBV19 CASTVGVGQPQHF TGTGCCAGTACGGTAGGGGTAGGGCAGCCCCAGCATTTT
once NA TRBJ2-1 TRBV28 CASSPVQGGSYNEQFF TGTGCCAGCAGCCCCGTGCAGGGCGGCTCCTACAATGAGCAGTTCTTC
few TRBD1 TRBJ1-5 TRBV28 CASTPGQSNQPQHF TGTGCCAGCACCCCGGGACAGAGCAATCAGCCCCAGCATTTT
NA NA TRBJ1-2 TRBV28 CASSTPGQYYGYTF TGTGCCAGCAGTACCCCTGGACAGTACTATGGCTACACCTTC
NA TRBD1 TRBJ1-2 TRBV19 CASSSEPQRTGGNYGYTF TGTGCCAGTAGCTCCGAGCCTCAACGGACAGGGGGCAACTATGGCTACACCTTC
once TRBD1 TRBJ2-1 TRBV5-6 CASSLRSGTGVDEQFF TGTGCCAGCAGCTTGAGGTCCGGGACAGGGGTCGATGAGCAGTTCTTC
NA TRBD2 TRBJ2-3 TRBV7-9 CASSGLETYFTDTQYF TGTGCCAGCAGTGGACTAGAGACCTACTTCACAGATACGCAGTATTTT
NA TRBD1 TRBJ1-2 TRBV6-1 CASSEGQGARYGYTF TGTGCCAGCAGTGAAGGACAGGGGGCGCGGTATGGCTACACCTTC
once TRBD2 TRBJ2-3 TRBV6-1 CASSGRGLATTDTQYF TGTGCCAGCAGTGGAAGGGGACTAGCGACAACAGATACGCAGTATTTT
NA NA TRBJ1-4 TRBV24-1 CATSVGQSNEKLFF TGTGCCACCAGTGTCGGACAGTCTAATGAAAAACTGTTTTTT
NA NA TRBJ2-5 TRBV5-4 CASSPSLGVGETQYF TGTGCCAGCAGCCCCTCATTAGGAGTTGGGGAGACCCAGTACTTC
NA NA TRBJ2-6 TRBV7-2 CATSTSGANVLTF TGTGCCACCTCTACCTCTGGGGCCAACGTCCTGACTTTC